A single sample gave rise to the 21 T cell receptor beta chains below, sequenced in a study of Graves' ophthalmopathy and Graves' hyperthyroidism. Amplification targeted the TCR beta CDR3 regions, with RNA transcripts as the source material. In the first round, RT-PCR was carried out with HTBI primers, and a multiplex PCR formed the second round. TCRdb reprocessed the multiplex PCR reads via MiXCR and lists one record per CDR3 protein. The sample includes some 380,000 distinct CDR3 sequences, roughly 15% seen only once; the top ten take about 7%. Material for sequencing was peripheral blood. All receptors derive from a woman aged 18-29 years with stable Graves' hyperthyroidism.

In its sample, this clonotype was seen many times. J is TRBJ1-5 and V is TRBV19; D uncertain. The CDR3 has 14 amino acids. CDR1 is LNHDA and CDR2 is SQIVND in the germline V gene (reference sequence). Trimming removed 0 bases at V and 5 bases at J, with 8 bases between. The CDR3 loop is CASSIEASDQPQHF. CDR3 DNA sequence: TGTGCCAGTAGTATAGAGGCGTCTGATCAGCCCCAGCATTTT.

This clonotype occurred many times. This chain links TRBV11-2 with TRBJ1-5, with D unclear. This CDR3 contains 15 residues. Trimming stripped 0 bases from V and 0 bases from J, with 6 bases between. Germline CDR1 SGHAT, CDR2 FQNNGV. DNA for the CDR3: TGTGCCAGCAGCTTAGACGGTTATAGCAATCAGCCCCAGCATTTT. Encoded protein: CASSLDGYSNQPQHF. Full variable domain (remainder filled in from reference TRBV11-2 and TRBJ1-5): EAGVAQSPRYKIIEKRQSVAFWCNPISGHATLYWYQQILGQGPKLLIQFQNNGVVDDSQLPKDRFSAERLKGVDSTLKIQPAKLEDSAVYLCASSLDGYSNQPQHFGDGTRLSIL.

This clonotype was counted ten times or more. A much larger clone lies one base from this, so it may be a read error. The genes are TRBV2 and TRBJ1-5; tentatively, D is TRBD1 (6 bases). The CDR3 totals 15 residues. The V and J ends lost 1 base and 4 bases respectively, with 11 bases between them. Per germline, CDR1 SNHLY and CDR2 FYNNEI. CDR3 DNA sequence: TGTGCCAGCAGTGAAGTGGGCCAGGGGAATCAGCCCCAGCATTTT. This encodes CASSEVGQGNQPQHF.

This clonotype was counted many times. The chain uses TRBV6-1 and TRBJ1-1; D ambiguous. Between the trimmed V and J ends, which lost 7 bases and 10 bases, there was a span of 7 bases. Germline assignment: CDR1 MNHNS and CDR2 SASEGT. The CDR3 is made up of 9 amino acids. In nucleotides, the CDR3 is TGTGCCAGCAATAAAGGAGCTTTCTTT. Amino acid sequence: CASNKGAFF.

The table lists this clonotype with many counts. V is TRBV12-3 or TRBV12-4 and J is TRBJ1-1; D is uncertain. With 5 bases removed from V and 1 base from J, the gap between germline ends came to 11 bases. CDR3 length: 14 amino acids. CDR3 DNA: TGTGCCAGCAGTCATCGGTTTACGAACACTGAAGCTTTCTTT. Translating gives CASSHRFTNTEAFF.

This clonotype was observed at least ten times. This chain uses TRBV20-1 with TRBJ2-7, with 8 bases that match TRBD1. CDR1 is DFQATT, CDR2 SNEGSKA, per germline (reference sequence). The CDR3 runs 15 residues. V trimming: 6 bases; J trimming: 4 bases; junction bases outside the gene matches: 14. CDR3 DNA: TGCAGTGCGACGGACAGGGCACGAGGAGGTTACGAGCAGTACTTC. Amino acids: CSATDRARGGYEQYF.

V usage is TRBV20-1 and J usage is TRBJ1-5, with D possibly matching TRBD1 (5 bases). The CDR3 has 12 amino acids. The germline V and J ends were trimmed by 6 bases and 9 bases, with 15 bases remaining between them. CDR1 is DFQATT, CDR2 SNEGSKA, per germline (reference sequence). This CDR3 reads CSAIQGSAPQHF. CDR3 bases: TGCAGTGCCATCCAGGGTTCGGCGCCCCAGCATTTT.

As regards this clonotype: At one end the junction does not follow the germline gene, possibly because of a read error. CDR3 DNA: TGTGCCGGCTTGGGGGGCGCGGGGAACACTGGAGCTTTCTTT. Translated: CAGLGGAGNTGAFF. V gene TRBV6-1 combines with J gene TRBJ1-1, with D possibly being TRBD1 (6 bases). This CDR3 is built from 14 residues. Germline CDR1 reads MNHNS; CDR2 reads SASEGT.

This clonotype showed up many times. The rearrangement joins TRBV19 to TRBJ1-2; D unresolved. CDR1 is LNHDA and CDR2 is SQIVND in the germline V gene (reference sequence). Trimming took off 3 bases at V and 1 base at J, with 6 bases between the two ends. The CDR3 is made up of 13 amino acids. Written as DNA, the CDR3 is TGTGCCAGTAGTATCTTGGGTAACTATGGCTACACCTTC. Translated, it gives CASSILGNYGYTF. Full variable domain (rest looked up from reference TRBV19 and TRBJ1-2): DGGITQSPKYLFRKEGQNVTLSCEQNLNHDAMYWYRQDPGQGLRLIYYSQIVNDFQKGDIAEGYSVSREKKESFPLTVTSAQKNPTAFYLCASSILGNYGYTFGSGTRLTVV.

The gene calls are TRBV19 and TRBJ1-1; D is unclear. This CDR3 spans 12 amino acids. The ends were cut back, 11 bases at V and 6 bases at J, with 16 bases in the middle. Germline values: CDR1 LNHDA, CDR2 SQIVND (reference sequence). The CDR3 DNA follows: TGTGCCGTCCTGGGTTTTACCTCTGAAGCTTTCTTT. Residues: CAVLGFTSEAFF.

The table lists this clonotype with many counts. The chain links TRBV20-1 to TRBJ1-2; 10 bases are shared with TRBD1. The CDR3 has 17 amino acids. After removal of 0 bases from V and 2 bases from J, the junction contained 9 bases not matched to a gene. Germline CDR1 reads DFQATT; CDR2 reads SNEGSKA (reference sequence). The CDR3 protein is CSARDPYRTGGNYGYTF. The DNA for the CDR3 is TGCAGTGCTAGAGACCCTTACCGGACAGGGGGGAACTATGGCTACACCTTC.

The table lists this clonotype with many counts. The chain couples TRBV20-1 to TRBJ1-5, with TRBD1 identical over 7 bases. This CDR3 is built from 16 residues. The J segment lost 4 bases and the V segment lost 0 bases, leaving 9 bases of the junction unmatched. Germline-derived CDR1 and CDR2 are DFQATT and SNEGSKA (reference sequence). The CDR3 bases are TGCAGTGCTAGAGATTGGAGAGGACAGGAGAATCAGCCCCAGCATTTT. This translates into CSARDWRGQENQPQHF.

At least ten counts were recorded for this clonotype. This chain connects TRBV12-3 or TRBV12-4 to TRBJ2-7; D call uncertain. Trimming pared 3 bases from V and 6 bases from J, leaving 15 bases between. The CDR3 totals 14 residues. The CDR3, as DNA: TGTGCCAGCAGTTTTCGCCTTCCTTCTCGCGAGCAGTACTTC. Its protein is CASSFRLPSREQYF.

This clonotype showed up many times. V and J are TRBV11-3 and TRBJ2-2, with a tentative D call TRBD2 (6 bases). The V and J ends lost 7 bases and 1 base respectively, with 10 bases between them. The germline V gene has CDR1 SGHNT and CDR2 YENEEA. The CDR3 has 14 amino acids. In DNA form, the CDR3 reads TGTGCCAGCAAACCAGCGGGGAACACCGGGGAGCTGTTTTTT. Its protein product is CASKPAGNTGELFF.

This clonotype was counted only a few times. This chain connects TRBV5-1 to TRBJ1-1, with a possible D match to TRBD1 (5 bases). Between the trimmed V and J ends, which lost 10 bases and 0 bases, there was a span of 13 bases. Germline V lookup: CDR1 SGHRS, CDR2 YFSETQ. This CDR3 is built from 13 residues. The CDR3 DNA reads as TGCGCCTCCAGGGCTGTATTGAACACTGAAGCTTTCTTT. This sequence encodes CASRAVLNTEAFF.

This clonotype was recorded many times. The V gene is TRBV4-1, the J gene TRBJ1-2; tentatively, D is TRBD1 (6 bases). Trimming removed 1 base at V and 4 bases at J, with 10 bases between. Germline V gives CDR1 MGHRA, CDR2 YSYEKL. This CDR3 contains 14 residues. CDR3 nucleotide sequence: TGCGCCAGCAGCCAAGGGACAGCCCCCTATGGCTACACCTTC. It translates to CASSQGTAPYGYTF.

In its sample, this clonotype was seen a few times. This may arise from a read error, as a much more abundant clone is one base away. V and J are TRBV19 and TRBJ1-1; TRBD1 aligns across 8 bases. CDR3 length equals 16 residues. Germline CDR1 LNHDA, CDR2 SQIVND (reference sequence). In DNA form, the CDR3 reads TGTGCCAGTAGTCCGGACAGGGATTTCCGGGGCACTGAAGCTCTCTTT. It specifies CASSPDRDFRGTEALF.

This clonotype was counted many times. The genes are TRBV5-1 and TRBJ1-1; 8 positions agree with TRBD1. Trimming at V came to 0 bases and at J to 1 base, leaving 5 bases not matched to a gene. This CDR3 is 16 amino acids long. Germline CDR1 and CDR2: SGHRS and YFSETQ. The CDR3 DNA follows: TGCGCCAGCAGCTTGGAGCCCGGGACAGGGAACACTGAAGCTTTCTTT. Translation: CASSLEPGTGNTEAFF.

This clonotype has a count of ten or more. This chain links TRBV7-8 with TRBJ2-7; D remains unclear. The CDR3 loop spans 14 amino acids. The V gene lost 1 base and the J gene lost 3 bases, with 10 bases spanning the gap. Germline V CDR1 and CDR2: SGHVS, FQNEAQ. CDR3 amino acids: CASSLVGRHYEQYF. CDR3 in DNA: TGTGCCAGCAGCTTAGTGGGCAGGCACTACGAGCAGTACTTC.

This clonotype was seen ten or more times. This chain uses TRBV5-1 with TRBJ2-3, with 10 bases identical to TRBD2. Trimming cost V 3 bases and J 0 bases; bases outside gene matches: 4. Germline CDR1 reads SGHRS; CDR2 reads YFSETQ. The CDR3 consists of 16 residues. The CDR3 region has the DNA TGCGCCAGCAGCTGGACTAGCGGACCGAGCACAGATACGCAGTATTTT. Protein product: CASSWTSGPSTDTQYF. Looking up the rest from reference TRBV5-1 and TRBJ2-3 gives the full variable domain: KAGVTQTPRYLIKTRGQQVTLSCSPISGHRSVSWYQQTPGQGLQFLFEYFSETQRNKGNFPGRFSGRQFSNSRSEMNVSTLELGDSALYLCASSWTSGPSTDTQYFGPGTRLTVL.

At least ten counts were recorded for this clonotype. This chain connects TRBV7-3 to TRBJ1-1, with D perhaps matching TRBD1 (5 bases). Germline lookup yields CDR1 SGHTA and CDR2 FQGTGA. V gave up 8 bases and J gave up 2 bases, with 12 bases separating them. This CDR3 region has 13 residues. The CDR3 coding sequence is TGTGCCAGCGGGGCAGCGTACAACACTGAAGCTTTCTTT. Its protein is CASGAAYNTEAFF.